This T cell receptor beta chain originates from a study of cytomegalovirus exposure and HLA in healthy donors. Researchers ran the PCR with 60 Vbeta and 13 Jbeta primers. Assay used: immunoSEQ multiplex PCR; TCRdb lists only in-frame clones, some missing. The table includes approximately 180,000 clones, 65% to 80% detected once. Germline CDR1 is SGHNT and CDR2 is YYREEE (reference sequence). This CDR3 spans 17 amino acids. V dropped 4 bases and J dropped 4; count of bases not matched to a gene: 16. This clone turned up a few times. As yet, its antigen is unknown. Findings and caveats of the study: Sequencing likely generated an artifact that appeared as a cluster of highly shared sequence variants. Within an earlier analysis, most TCR beta V segments proved productive either about 90% or about 30% of the time. Association with HLA alleles at 0.05 false discovery rate was found for 15,000 to 20,000 TCR beta sequences in a later analysis. Analyzed later, association rates of TCRs varied across HLA loci, with DRB1 most and HLA-C fewest.

The sequence was obtained from a woman aged 40 to 50 in good health and CMV-seronegative. The J gene is TRBJ1-2, the V gene TRBV5-4, with 7 bases matching TRBD1. Sequencing was done on a sample of PBMCs. The CDR3 region has the DNA TGTGCCAGCAGCCTAGGTACACGGACAGGCTTGATCTATGGCTACACCTTC. This encodes CASSLGTRTGLIYGYTF.